This passage covers 23 T cell receptor beta chains from one sample sequenced in a study of post-analysis software for immune sequencing data. General study findings and limits: About five TRBV segments, including TRBV5-6, TRBV5-1 and TRBV20-1, were more frequent in patients than controls.

TCR beta cDNA libraries included unique molecular identifiers. MiXCR was run by TCRdb on the PCR reads, yielding one entry per CDR3 protein. Among around 400,000 distinct CDR3 sequences listed, about 40% were seen once. These receptors lack a known antigen. The sequenced sample consisted of blood. The source is a girl aged 2-10 years with multiple sclerosis.

The chain uses TRBV7-2 and TRBJ2-5, with D tentatively TRBD2 (7 bases). V lost 6 bases and J lost 2, with 19 bases in between. The CDR3 runs 16 residues. Per germline, CDR1 SGHTA and CDR2 FQGNSA. Here the CDR3 reads CASSPFGGAQQETQYF. The CDR3, as DNA: TGTGCCAGCAGTCCATTTGGGGGGGCACAACAAGAGACCCAGTACTTC. The whole variable domain, filled in from reference TRBV7-2 and TRBJ2-5, reads GAGVSQSPSNKVTEKGKDVELRCDPISGHTALYWYRQSLGQGLEFLIYFQGNSAPDKSGLPSDRFSAERTGGSVSTLTIQRTQQEDSAVYLCASSPFGGAQQETQYFGPGTRLLVL.

V and J are TRBV3-1 and TRBJ2-7, with 7 nucleotides matching TRBD1. The trim removed 3 bases at V and 3 bases at J, leaving 8 bases unmatched. Germline V gene data show CDR1 as LGHDT and CDR2 as YNNKEL (reference sequence). This CDR3 region has 15 residues. CDR3 region: CASSHGQESVYEQYF. DNA for the CDR3: TGTGCCAGCAGCCATGGACAGGAAAGTGTCTACGAGCAGTACTTC.

V and J are TRBV28 and TRBJ1-2; D perhaps matches TRBD1 (5 bases). CDR3 size: 13 residues. The germline V gene encodes CDR1 MDHEN and CDR2 SYDVKM. The ends were cut back, 1 base at V and 5 bases at J, with 8 bases in the middle. CDR3 bases: TGTGCCAGCAGTTTATTCGGGGGTTATGGCTACACCTTC. Protein product: CASSLFGGYGYTF.

CDR3 nucleotide sequence: TGTGCCATCAGTGAAAGAGACGGACCTTCCGGCTACACCTTC. It is translated as CAISERDGPSGYTF. This chain links TRBV10-3 with TRBJ1-2, with D uncertain. The CDR3 has 14 residues. V was shortened by 3 bases and J by 8 bases, with 16 bases between the two germline ends. Germline lookup yields CDR1 ENHRY and CDR2 SYGVKD.

The V call is TRBV28, the J call TRBJ1-2; 8 bases map to TRBD1. Germline-derived CDR1 and CDR2 are MDHEN and SYDVKM. J gave up 9 bases and V 11 bases, and 14 bases lay outside the gene matches. The CDR3 is 13 amino acids. The CDR3 bases are TGTGCCGGTCGCAGGGGGCTAGGCGACAGCTACACCTTC. Amino acids: CAGRRGLGDSYTF.

The rearrangement links TRBV7-9 to TRBJ2-7; TRBD2 matches 7 bases. Germline assignment: CDR1 SEHNR and CDR2 FQNEAQ (reference sequence). There are 14 residues in the CDR3. V lost 5 bases to trimming and J lost 5 bases; unmatched junction nucleotides: 9. CDR3 residues: CASSLIRGVNEQYF. CDR3 in DNA: TGTGCCAGCAGCCTTATTCGGGGGGTAAACGAGCAGTACTTC. The full variable domain, completed using reference TRBV7-9 and TRBJ2-7, is DTGVSQNPRHKITKRGQNVTFRCDPISEHNRLYWYRQTLGQGPEFLTYFQNEAQLEKSRLLSDRFSAERPKGSFSTLEIQRTEQGDSAMYLCASSLIRGVNEQYFGPGTRLTVT.

V is TRBV28 and J is TRBJ2-5, with D possibly matching TRBD2 (6 bases). The closer fit of TRBJ2-7 to the DNA end suggests the J call may be wrong. This CDR3 has 15 amino acids. Germline CDR1 and CDR2: MDHEN and SYDVKM. The CDR3 reads CASRGSGGRTYEQYF. As DNA, the CDR3 is TGTGCCAGCCGGGGGAGTGGGGGTCGGACCTACGAGCAGTACTTC.

The chain uses TRBV29-1 and TRBJ1-1; no firm D call. Deletions cut 5 bases from V and 0 bases from J, with 7 bases between. CDR3 size: 12 residues. The V gene's germline CDR1 is SQVTM and CDR2 ANQGSEA. For the CDR3, the DNA is TGCAGCGTTTCCCGTATGAACACTGAAGCTTTCTTT. Protein sequence: CSVSRMNTEAFF.

In its sample, this clonotype was seen a few times. This chain uses TRBV6-5 with TRBJ1-1; the match to TRBD1 covers 7 bases. Germline-derived CDR1 and CDR2 are MNHEY and SVGAGI. The CDR3 sequence is 14 residues long. The trim removed 6 bases at V and 12 bases at J, leaving 16 bases unmatched. CDR3 amino acids: CASRRQGPYGWTFF. The CDR3 nucleotides are TGTGCCAGCAGACGACAGGGACCCTACGGGTGGACTTTCTTT.

Turning to this clonotype: A clone one base away is much larger, so this may be a read error. The CDR3 DNA is TGTGCCAGCAGTCCAAGCAGGGGGCGGGATCAAGAGACCCAGTACTTC. Amino acids: CASSPSRGRDQETQYF. The chain recombines TRBV6-5 with TRBJ2-5, with TRBD1 matching over 8 bases. Losses at the gene ends were 5 bases for V and 2 bases for J; bases not matched to a gene: 10. The germline V gene has CDR1 MNHEY and CDR2 SVGAGI. The CDR3 covers 16 residues.

In nucleotides, the CDR3 is TGTGCCAGCAGTTTGTCCAACATTCAGTACTTC. The encoded protein is CASSLSNIQYF. The chain recombines TRBV28 with TRBJ2-4, with no clear D. The germline gives CDR1 MDHEN, CDR2 SYDVKM. The CDR3 runs to 11 residues. V was clipped by 3 bases and J by 7 bases, with 4 bases between them.

The V gene is TRBV29-1, the J gene TRBJ2-1; TRBD1 matches 7 bases. Germline lookup yields CDR1 SQVTM and CDR2 ANQGSEA. The CDR3 is 15 amino acids. V dropped 1 base and J dropped 1; count of bases not matched to a gene: 4. The CDR3 bases are TGCAGCGTTGAAGTTTGGGACAGTTCCTACAATGAGCAGTTCTTC. Residues: CSVEVWDSSYNEQFF.

The rearrangement joins TRBV29-1 to TRBJ2-5, with TRBD2 matching 11 bases. Germline-derived CDR1 and CDR2 are SQVTM and ANQGSEA. The CDR3 extends over 17 amino acids. J lost 13 bases, V lost 4 bases, and 23 bases had no gene match. CDR3 nucleotide sequence: TGCAGCGTTGCAGGACTAGCGGGCGCCTTACGACCCTACGAGCGGTACTTC. The encoded protein is CSVAGLAGALRPYERYF.

Turning to this clonotype: One end of the junction does not line up with germline, which may come from a read error. V and J are TRBV10-3 and TRBJ2-7; the D call may be TRBD1 or TRBD2 (5 bases each). The CDR3 is made up of 14 amino acids. Germline V gene sequence: CDR1 ENHRY, CDR2 SYGVKD. CDR3 in amino acids: CASSPGRGVYEQYF. The CDR3 DNA sequence: TGCGCCTCCTCTCCGGGACGGGGAGTTTACGAGCAGTACTTC.

The chain couples TRBV20-1 to TRBJ2-1, with 12 bases matching TRBD2. From germline, CDR1 is DFQATT and CDR2 SNEGSKA (reference sequence). Trimming cost V 5 bases and J 8 bases; bases outside gene matches: 19. The CDR3 is made up of 18 amino acids. DNA of the CDR3: TGCAGTGCTCCTACTATCCAGACTAGCGGGGGCCCCCGTGATGAGCAGTTCTTC. This translates into CSAPTIQTSGGPRDEQFF.

This clonotype was found a few times. The chain employs TRBV9 and TRBJ2-7; 9 bases match TRBD2. CDR1 and CDR2 (germline): SGDLS, YYNGEE. The CDR3 has 14 amino acids. After removal of 7 bases from V and 4 bases from J, the junction contained 9 bases not matched to a gene. The DNA for the CDR3 is TGTGCCAGCGCGGGAGGGGGCTTTGGGTACGAGCAGTACTTC. Translating it yields CASAGGGFGYEQYF. Looking up the rest from reference TRBV9 and TRBJ2-7 gives the full variable domain: DSGVTQTPKHLITATGQRVTLRCSPRSGDLSVYWYQQSLDQGLQFLIQYYNGEERAKGNILERFSAQQFPDLHSELNLSSLELGDSALYFCASAGGGFGYEQYFGPGTRLTVT.

This chain connects TRBV18 to TRBJ1-5; 12 bases match TRBD1. Germline V gene lookup returns CDR1 KGHSH and CDR2 LQKENI. Germline trimming cut 5 bases from V and 6 bases from J; bases unmatched to any gene: 5. The CDR3 loop spans 15 amino acids. The CDR3: CASSAGQGAAQPQHF. The CDR3 coding sequence is TGTGCCAGCTCAGCGGGACAGGGGGCGGCTCAGCCCCAGCATTTT.

This chain joins TRBV6-2 or TRBV6-3 and TRBJ2-1; D unresolved. Germline V lookup: CDR1 MNHEY, CDR2 SVGEGT. V gave up 2 bases and J gave up 12 bases, with 11 bases separating them. This CDR3 comprises 12 residues. The chain's CDR3 is CASSYESSSQFF. The CDR3 nucleotides are TGTGCCAGCAGTTACGAGTCCAGTTCGCAGTTCTTC.

The chain employs TRBV9 and TRBJ2-1, with 9 bases lining up with TRBD2. Germline loops: CDR1 SGDLS, CDR2 YYNGEE. The CDR3 loop spans 15 amino acids. Trimming took 6 bases from V and 6 from J; bases not matched to a gene: 10. The CDR3 DNA is TGTGCCAGCACACCGACCGGACTAGCGATCAATGAGCAGTTCTTC. Translating gives CASTPTGLAINEQFF.

The V call is TRBV11-3, the J call TRBJ2-7; 11 positions match TRBD2. Germline V gene sequence: CDR1 SGHNT, CDR2 YENEEA. The CDR3 runs 17 residues. The J segment lost 7 bases and the V segment lost 3 bases, leaving 14 bases of the junction unmatched. The CDR3 protein is CASSFGIAGGGYNEQYF. As DNA, the CDR3 is TGTGCCAGCAGCTTTGGGATAGCGGGAGGGGGTTACAATGAGCAGTACTTC.

The chain carries TRBV11-2 and TRBJ2-1, with 7 bases fitting TRBD1. Germline V lookup: CDR1 SGHAT, CDR2 FQNNGV. There are 13 residues in the CDR3. J lost 6 bases, V lost 4 bases, and 3 bases had no gene match. Here the CDR3 DNA reads TGTGCCAGCAGCTCAGGACAGGCCAATGAGCAGTTCTTC. Residues: CASSSGQANEQFF.

This clonotype has a handful of counts. The chain employs TRBV12-5 and TRBJ1-2, with D perhaps matching TRBD1 (5 bases). The ends were cut back, 0 bases at V and 7 bases at J, with 15 bases in the middle. Germline-derived CDR1 and CDR2 are LGHNT and FRNRAP. This CDR3 comprises 15 residues. As DNA, the CDR3 is TGTGCTAGTGGTTTGGTGACTGGGGCTAGGAGTGGCTACACCTTC. It specifies CASGLVTGARSGYTF.

The chain links TRBV13 to TRBJ2-6; a possible D gene is TRBD1 (6 bases). Germline V lookup: CDR1 PRHDT, CDR2 FYEKMQ (reference sequence). The germline V and J ends were trimmed by 3 bases and 2 bases, with 20 bases remaining between them. The CDR3 is 19 amino acids. This CDR3 reads CASSFAPGQPEPGANVLTF. CDR3 in DNA: TGTGCCAGCAGCTTCGCACCGGGACAACCGGAGCCTGGGGCCAACGTCCTGACTTTC.